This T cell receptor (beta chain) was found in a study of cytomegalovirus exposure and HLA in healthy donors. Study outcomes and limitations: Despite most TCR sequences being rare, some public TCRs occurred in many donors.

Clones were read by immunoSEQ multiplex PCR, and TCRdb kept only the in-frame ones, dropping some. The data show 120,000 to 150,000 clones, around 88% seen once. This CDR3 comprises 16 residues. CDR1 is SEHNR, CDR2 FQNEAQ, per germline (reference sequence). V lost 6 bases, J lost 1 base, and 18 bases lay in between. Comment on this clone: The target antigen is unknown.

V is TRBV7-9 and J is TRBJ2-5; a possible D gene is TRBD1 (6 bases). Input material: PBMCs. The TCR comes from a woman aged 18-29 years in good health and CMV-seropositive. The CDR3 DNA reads TGTGCCAGCAGTCCACAGGGAACAGGAGGCCAAGAGACCCAGTACTTC. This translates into CASSPQGTGGQETQYF.